This T cell receptor beta chain was captured by sequencing in a study of blood T cells in healthy people across ages. A second PCR, run for about 6 to 11 cycles, used a sample-barcoded 5' primer plus a J-beta primer mix. CDR3-containing paired-end reads numbering at least 2.5 million came from each sample. In TCRdb, the 5' RACE reads were re-called with MiXCR into one record per CDR3 protein. The data show 850,000 to 1,100,000 distinct CDR3 sequences, 30% to 40% seen once. The sequence came from a man between 18 and 29 years old in good health. Source material: blood.

The CDR3 here is CASSEPFSTDTQYF. The CDR3 nucleotides read TGTGCCAGCAGTGAACCTTTTAGCACAGATACGCAGTATTTT. The V gene is TRBV2, the J gene TRBJ2-3; D gene unclear. This CDR3 comprises 14 residues. Germline assignment: CDR1 SNHLY and CDR2 FYNNEI. V shed 2 bases and J shed 0 bases, with 6 bases lying between them. Supplemented by reference TRBV2 and TRBJ2-3, the full variable domain reads EPEVTQTPSHQVTQMGQEVILRCVPISNHLYFYWYRQILGQKVEFLVSFYNNEISEKSEIFDDQFSVERPDGSNFTLKIRSTKLEDSAMYFCASSEPFSTDTQYFGPGTRLTVL.